This paragraph reports one T cell receptor beta chain. No antigen is known for it. The sequenced fragment ends 3 residues before the CDR3 boundary, so the rest is inferred from the germline J gene. V trimming: 4 bases; J trimming: 3 bases; junction bases outside the gene matches: 10. Germline V gives CDR1 SGHRS, CDR2 YFSETQ. The CDR3 has 17 residues. The sample belongs to a study of T cell clonality in common variable immunodeficiency. Repertoires were generated with immunoSEQ multiplex PCR, while TCRdb's copy carries only in-frame clones and drops some. The sample includes approximately 64,000 clones, none of them occurring once. Whole-study results and caveats: Shared TCRbeta clones were fewer between CVID subjects than controls. TCRbeta clonality was increased in CVID versus healthy controls.

Input material: peripheral blood mononuclear cells. The chain employs TRBV5-1 and TRBJ2-3; 11 nucleotides match TRBD1. The receptor was derived from a person aged 18-70 years in good health. CDR3 protein: CASSPQPGQGGTDTQYF. The CDR3 DNA, read in part, is TGCGCCAGCAGCCCACAACCGGGACAGGGGGGGACAGATACG.